A single sample is the source of the 27 T cell receptor beta chains below, sequenced in a study of cytomegalovirus exposure and HLA in healthy donors. Primers: 60 Vbeta forward and 13 Jbeta reverse. Clones were read by immunoSEQ multiplex PCR, and TCRdb kept only the in-frame ones, dropping some. The sample yields 100,000 to 150,000 clones, of which the top ten take up under 3.5%. Sequencing was carried out using PBMCs. Receptors were obtained from a man between 25 and 39 years old in good health and CMV-seronegative.

The rearrangement uses TRBV30 and TRBJ1-6; TRBD1 matches at 11 bases. CDR1 and CDR2 from the germline V gene are GTSNPN and SVGIG (reference sequence). CDR3 length equals 15 residues. The junction had 3 bases not matched to a gene; V was cut back by 0 bases and J by 8 bases. CDR3 loop: CAWSVRGQGDSPLHF. Here the CDR3 DNA reads TGTGCCTGGAGTGTAAGGGGACAGGGGGATTCACCCCTCCACTTT.

The chain links TRBV5-1 to TRBJ2-6; 10 positions match TRBD1. This CDR3 has 19 amino acids. V lost 4 bases to trimming and J lost 0 bases; unmatched junction nucleotides: 10. Per germline, CDR1 SGHRS and CDR2 YFSETQ. This CDR3 reads CASSPNRDRGTSGANVLTF. For the CDR3, the DNA is TGCGCCAGCAGCCCAAACCGGGACAGGGGTACCTCTGGGGCCAACGTCCTGACTTTC.

J is TRBJ2-7 and V is TRBV6-6; 13 nucleotides align to TRBD2. V shed 5 bases and J 4 bases; nucleotides not matched to a gene: 5. The CDR3 runs to 15 residues. CDR1 MNHNY and CDR2 SVGAGI come from the germline V gene (reference sequence). The CDR3 protein is CASSPRLAGGYEQYF. The CDR3 DNA reads TGTGCCAGCAGTCCCCGACTAGCGGGAGGTTACGAGCAGTACTTC.

The chain joins TRBV11-2 to TRBJ2-3, with TRBD2 matching 10 bases. Trimming cost V 4 bases and J 5 bases; bases outside gene matches: 6. The germline gives CDR1 SGHAT, CDR2 FQNNGV. This CDR3 is 15 amino acids long. CDR3 residues: CASSYSGGKGDTQYF. The CDR3 coding sequence is TGTGCCAGCAGCTATAGCGGGGGGAAGGGAGATACGCAGTATTTT.

The V and J genes are TRBV27 and TRBJ2-5, with D possibly TRBD2 on 6 matching bases. The length of the CDR3 is 13 residues. Germline CDR1 and CDR2: MNHEY and SMNVEV (reference sequence). V shed 5 bases and J shed 4 bases, with 11 bases lying between them. The CDR3 sequence is CASSTYGGETQYF. CDR3 DNA sequence: TGTGCCAGCAGTACCTACGGGGGAGAGACCCAGTACTTC.

The gene calls are TRBV28 and TRBJ2-7; weak D call: TRBD1 (6 bases). Germline assignment: CDR1 MDHEN and CDR2 SYDVKM. Trimming took off 5 bases at V and 2 bases at J, with 13 bases between the two ends. This CDR3 is 14 amino acids long. The CDR3 region is CASSNRVTTYEQYF. The CDR3 nucleotides are TGTGCCAGCAGTAACAGGGTGACCACCTACGAGCAGTACTTC.

The genes are TRBV11-2 and TRBJ2-3; possible D gene TRBD2, 5 bases. The CDR3 spans 14 residues. Germline assignment: CDR1 SGHAT and CDR2 FQNNGV. V was cut by 5 bases and J by 4 bases, with 13 bases left in between. In nucleotides, the CDR3 is TGTGCCAGCAGCGACGGACTTCGCTCAGATACGCAGTATTTT. Translated, it gives CASSDGLRSDTQYF. The full variable domain, in which reference TRBV11-2 and TRBJ2-3 provide the parts outside the CDR3, is EAGVAQSPRYKIIEKRQSVAFWCNPISGHATLYWYQQILGQGPKLLIQFQNNGVVDDSQLPKDRFSAERLKGVDSTLKIQPAKLEDSAVYLCASSDGLRSDTQYFGPGTRLTVL.

The chain combines TRBV2 with TRBJ1-5; D gene ambiguous. V was clipped by 5 bases and J by 0 bases, with 20 bases between them. The CDR3 loop spans 18 amino acids. Germline-derived CDR1 and CDR2 are SNHLY and FYNNEI. The CDR3 DNA reads as TGTGCCAGCAGTCAAAGCGGGGTACGGGGATATAGCAATCAGCCCCAGCATTTT. It is translated as CASSQSGVRGYSNQPQHF.

This rearrangement joins TRBV5-1 to TRBJ2-3; 7 bases line up with TRBD1. Per the germline V gene, CDR1 is SGHRS and CDR2 is YFSETQ. V dropped 4 bases and J dropped 6; count of bases not matched to a gene: 11. The CDR3 has 15 amino acids. The CDR3 DNA is TGCGCCAGCAGCCAGACAGGGCTGTGGGGCGATACGCAGTATTTT. The encoded protein is CASSQTGLWGDTQYF.

The chain carries TRBV28 and TRBJ1-5, with a possible D match to TRBD1 (6 bases). Trimming pared 6 bases from V and 5 bases from J, leaving 17 bases between. Germline V gene data show CDR1 as MDHEN and CDR2 as SYDVKM. The CDR3 is 15 residues long. CDR3 region: CASSATGQRYQPQHF. The DNA for the CDR3 is TGTGCCAGCAGCGCTACAGGACAGCGCTATCAGCCCCAGCATTTT.

The gene calls are TRBV5-5 and TRBJ1-1; weak D call: TRBD1 (5 bases). Trimming shortened V by 4 bases and J by 3 bases, and 10 bases separated the two germline ends. The germline V gene has CDR1 SGHKS and CDR2 YYEKEE (reference sequence). The CDR3 runs 13 residues. CDR3 nucleotide sequence: TGTGCCAGCAGCCCAGCAGGGTACACTGAAGCTTTCTTT. Translating it yields CASSPAGYTEAFF.

Comments on this clone: One junction end disagrees with the germline gene, perhaps due to a read error. V usage is TRBV6-1 and J usage is TRBJ2-7; 7 positions match TRBD2. Germline values: CDR1 MNHNS, CDR2 SASEGT. The CDR3 has 13 amino acids. CDR3 sequence: CASRASGSDEQYF. CDR3 sequence (DNA): TGTGCCAGCCGCGCTAGCGGCTCCGACGAGCAGTACTTC.

The V gene is TRBV20-1, the J gene TRBJ2-1; tentative D call: TRBD1 (5 bases). Trimming shortened V by 7 bases and J by 10 bases, and 8 bases separated the two germline ends. This CDR3 has 9 residues. CDR1 and CDR2 from the germline V gene are DFQATT and SNEGSKA (reference sequence). The CDR3 nucleotides are TGCAGTGGGGGCCCAGAGCAGTTCTTC. This codes for CSGGPEQFF.

The chain combines TRBV11-2 with TRBJ2-3, with D perhaps TRBD1 (6 bases). Trimming shortened V by 5 bases and J by 2 bases, and 11 bases separated the two germline ends. The CDR3 spans 14 residues. Germline V gene sequence: CDR1 SGHAT, CDR2 FQNNGV. CDR3 sequence: CASSLGQYTDTQYF. The CDR3 DNA follows: TGTGCCAGCAGCCTCGGACAGTACACAGATACGCAGTATTTT.

The CDR3 DNA is TGTGCCAGCAGCTTAACTCGGACAGGGAACTATGGCTACACCTTC. Translating it yields CASSLTRTGNYGYTF. This rearrangement joins TRBV7-3 to TRBJ1-2; 8 bases map to TRBD1. Germline-derived CDR1 and CDR2 are SGHTA and FQGTGA. The ends lost 0 bases at V and 2 bases at J; junction bases unmatched: 2. This CDR3 contains 15 residues.

The chain employs TRBV19 and TRBJ1-1; D gene unclear. V lost 3 bases and J lost 3, with 8 bases in between. The CDR3 consists of 13 residues. Germline CDR1 LNHDA, CDR2 SQIVND (reference sequence). This CDR3 is CASSIYGDTEAFF. The CDR3 bases are TGTGCCAGTAGTATCTACGGGGACACTGAAGCTTTCTTT.

This chain connects TRBV5-5 to TRBJ2-7; weak D call: TRBD1 (6 bases). The CDR3 loop spans 20 amino acids. Trimming left V 6 bases short and J 2 bases short, with 33 bases between. Germline-derived CDR1 and CDR2 are SGHKS and YYEKEE (reference sequence). The CDR3, as DNA: TGTGCCAGCATCCTCGTCCATTCACTTTCCCCGGACAGTGCTCCCTACGAGCAGTACTTC. The encoded protein is CASILVHSLSPDSAPYEQYF.

The J gene is TRBJ1-6, the V gene TRBV28, with D maybe TRBD1 (5 bases). There are 15 residues in the CDR3. V shed 1 base and J shed 6 bases, with 10 bases lying between them. Germline CDR1 MDHEN, CDR2 SYDVKM. CDR3 sequence (DNA): TGTGCCAGCAGTTTATCCCCCGGGGGTAATTCACCCCTCCACTTT. This gives the protein CASSLSPGGNSPLHF. The whole variable domain, filled in from reference TRBV28 and TRBJ1-6, reads DVKVTQSSRYLVKRTGEKVFLECVQDMDHENMFWYRQDPGLGLRLIYFSYDVKMKEKGDIPEGYSVSREKKERFSLILESASTNQTSMYLCASSLSPGGNSPLHFGNGTRLTVT.

V gene TRBV28 combines with J gene TRBJ2-7; perhaps TRBD1 as D (6 bases). There are 13 residues in the CDR3. Germline V gives CDR1 MDHEN, CDR2 SYDVKM. V was trimmed by 6 bases and J by 5 bases, leaving 14 bases between them. CDR3 nucleotides: TGTGCCAGCAGAACAGGGCCACGGGACGAGCAGTACTTC. As protein: CASRTGPRDEQYF.

The rearrangement uses TRBV2 and TRBJ2-7, with 11 bases that match TRBD2. The CDR3 length is 14 residues. Per the germline V gene, CDR1 is SNHLY and CDR2 is FYNNEI. J lost 1 base, V lost 5 bases, and 1 base had no gene match. The CDR3: CASSRTSGSYEQYF. Written as DNA, the CDR3 is TGTGCCAGCAGTAGGACTAGCGGGTCCTACGAGCAGTACTTC. Based on the CDR3 plus reference TRBV2 and TRBJ2-7, the full variable domain is EPEVTQTPSHQVTQMGQEVILRCVPISNHLYFYWYRQILGQKVEFLVSFYNNEISEKSEIFDDQFSVERPDGSNFTLKIRSTKLEDSAMYFCASSRTSGSYEQYFGPGTRLTVT.

The chain joins TRBV28 to TRBJ1-1; weak D call: TRBD1 (5 bases). CDR3 size: 13 residues. The ends were cut back, 5 bases at V and 6 bases at J, with 13 bases in the middle. Germline V CDR1 and CDR2: MDHEN, SYDVKM. CDR3 coding DNA: TGTGCCAGCAGTCTGAACAGGAGGGCTGAAGCTTTCTTT. Translation gives CASSLNRRAEAFF.

The V call is TRBV9, the J call TRBJ2-3, with TRBD2 matching 10 bases. CDR1 and CDR2 (germline): SGDLS, YYNGEE. V gave up 0 bases and J gave up 4 bases; unmatched junction bases: 11. The CDR3 contains 18 residues. This CDR3 reads CASSVGQEAGGPSDTQYF. CDR3 nucleotides: TGTGCCAGCAGCGTAGGACAGGAAGCGGGAGGGCCGTCAGATACGCAGTATTTT.

The rearrangement uses TRBV6-1 and TRBJ1-2; the match to TRBD1 covers 7 bases. The CDR3 is 13 residues long. CDR1 and CDR2 (germline): MNHNS, SASEGT. With V trimmed by 5 bases and J by 4 bases, 4 bases remained unmatched. CDR3 region: CASSPRDSYGYTF. CDR3 in DNA: TGTGCCAGCAGTCCCCGGGACAGCTATGGCTACACCTTC.

J is TRBJ1-3 and V is TRBV13, with 10 bases matching TRBD1. With 5 bases clipped from V and 6 bases from J, the junction kept 7 bases outside the gene matches. The CDR3 is 15 residues long. Germline V gives CDR1 PRHDT, CDR2 FYEKMQ (reference sequence). CDR3 DNA: TGTGCCAGCAGCCATGACAGGGGGCGTGCAAACACCATATATTTT. Amino acids: CASSHDRGRANTIYF.

This chain links TRBV6-1 with TRBJ2-2, with D uncertain. V was clipped by 5 bases and J by 5 bases, with 9 bases between them. Germline CDR1 MNHNS, CDR2 SASEGT. The CDR3 has 13 amino acids. CDR3 coding DNA: TGTGCCAGCAGTACTCGTTTAACCGGGGAGCTGTTTTTT. Translation gives CASSTRLTGELFF.

This chain joins TRBV7-8 and TRBJ1-4, with unresolved D. V shed 5 bases and J shed 7 bases, with 8 bases lying between them. Germline V gene sequence: CDR1 SGHVS, CDR2 FQNEAQ. This CDR3 spans 12 amino acids. The CDR3 DNA reads as TGTGCCAGCAGCCGAGGTGGTGAAAAACTGTTTTTT. The encoded protein is CASSRGGEKLFF.

The J gene is TRBJ2-1, the V gene TRBV4-1; D might be TRBD2 (5 bases). CDR3 length: 15 residues. Germline CDR1 MGHRA, CDR2 YSYEKL. V lost 1 base, J lost 8 bases, and 15 bases lay in between. CDR3 sequence (DNA): TGCGCCAGCAGCCAAGGTCCTAGCCTGGACGATGAGCAGTTCTTC. Translation gives CASSQGPSLDDEQFF.